The T cell receptor (beta chain) described here comes from a study of shared clonotypes between healthy human individuals (dated by TCRdb to the early 2020s). For context, the study as a whole: The cohort comprised two women and a few men aged 18 to 49 years. For each donor, CD4 naive and CD4 memory were each given three plates, CD8 naive was given two plates, and CD8 memory was given one plate. Leukapheresis yielded between about 0.85 and 10 billion PBMCs per donor. To estimate repertoire size and how much clonotype sharing occurs between individuals, the study deeply sequenced the blood TCR repertoires of several healthy adults. To increase sequencing depth and limit assay-specific biases, TCR repertoire library preparation and sequencing were carried out by different laboratories using diverse techniques. Paper-wide results and their limitations: Naive subsets generally had larger estimated clonotype richness than memory subsets did. Rarefaction of sorted-subset datasets indicated incomplete sequencing despite the large sequencing depth. Higher generation probabilities were observed for clonotypes shared by all four sorted-subset donors than for non-shared clonotypes. Sampling was restricted to blood, and TCR repertoires in tissues likely differ from the TCR repertoires found in blood. Pairwise subsampling indicated that sequencing depth was expected to affect the degree of clonotype sharing among donors. Because the study included a small number of donors, the genetic and exposure-history diversity represented was limited. Sharing across several donors was observed for around 5% of naive CD4, under 4% of naive CD8, over 2% of memory CD4, and roughly 0.43% of memory CD8 clonotypes.

From the cysteine through the phenylalanine, the CDR3 covers 15 amino acids. Only the CDR3 DNA is retained, 45 bases long and in frame from the first base. V drops 8 bases and J drops 11 bases, leaving 25 bases in between. Via the germline V gene, CDR1 is MNHEY and CDR2 SVGAGI. The donors were healthy, HIV-negative adults with no recently reported acute infections or vaccinations. All donors were Caucasian adults living in Nashville, Tennessee, USA. CD4+ T cells were enriched by magnetic negative selection; naive cells were then positively selected on CD45RA, and the negative fraction formed the memory subset. Blood was collected by leukapheresis, and PBMCs were isolated by Ficoll-Histopaque density gradient centrifugation and then cryopreserved in liquid nitrogen vapor phase. Analytical flow cytometry was used to check the purity and quantity of every magnetically sorted T cell population. From each sorted fraction, genomic DNA was isolated and quantified by UV absorbance on a Nanodrop 2000c.

Using the deep immunoSEQ assay, TCR CDR3 regions were amplified from genomic DNA by multiplex PCR. For each cell subset, the extracted genomic DNA was distributed evenly across all wells of several immunoSEQ 96-well plates, and each plate served as one replicate. For sorted subsets, roughly 200 ng of genomic DNA, equivalent to some 33,000 T cell genomes, went into each replicate PCR. The purified libraries were quantified using a Qubit 3.0 fluorometer, sized with a Bioanalyzer 2100, and then quantified again using the KAPA Library Quantification kit. A separate single-read 150-cycle Illumina NextSeq 550 flow cell was used to sequence each immunoSEQ 96-well plate. Processing in the source paper ran as follows. Because only junctional sequences without quality scores were contained in the immunoSEQ output, filtering matching that applied to full-length reads could not be performed. To assign V/J genes and CDR3, sequences were annotated using PyIR, a Python wrapper for IgBLAST v1.9, with IMGT germline references. Any read was removed if the V/J assignment was weak (E-value above 1e-6), the CDR3 was missing, or the read contained stop codons, out-of-frame junctions, or ambiguous translated residues. V3J clonotypes were defined by identical inferred V gene, J gene, and CDR3 amino acid sequence. Percentage overlap between repertoires was computed as shared unique clonotypes divided by the size of the smaller repertoire. Three approaches were used to assess repertoire richness: RTK rarefaction, the Chao1 estimator, and Recon v2.1 estimates of unobserved clonotypes. Generation probabilities for all TCRbeta clonotypes obtained by the gDNA method from several donors were computed using OLGA. TCRdb's version of the immuneACCESS table is confined to in-frame rearrangements and falls short of the full clone set. An unresolved V gene accounts for under half of the shortfall where checked; the remainder is of unknown origin. V, J and clone size are those of that table, while D and trimming were read from the DNA. The sample records millions of clones, 85% to 95% of which are singletons. Roughly 0.13% of the sample belongs to the ten largest clones.

Concerning this clone: Its cognate antigen has yet to be identified. There are no base qualities to consult, and no much larger clone falls within one base.

This chain joins TRBV6-5 to TRBJ1-5; a weak D assignment points to TRBD1 (6 bases agree). Sequenced input: naive CD4+ T cells sorted from blood. This specimen's cell subset or site label, per the study, means: CD45RA+ positively selected. This TCR came from a man aged 18-30 years in good health. The DNA sequence is TGTGCCAGCGCTTCAACCACAGGGCCTACAAAGGCCCAGCATTTT. Translated, it gives CASASTTGPTKAQHF.